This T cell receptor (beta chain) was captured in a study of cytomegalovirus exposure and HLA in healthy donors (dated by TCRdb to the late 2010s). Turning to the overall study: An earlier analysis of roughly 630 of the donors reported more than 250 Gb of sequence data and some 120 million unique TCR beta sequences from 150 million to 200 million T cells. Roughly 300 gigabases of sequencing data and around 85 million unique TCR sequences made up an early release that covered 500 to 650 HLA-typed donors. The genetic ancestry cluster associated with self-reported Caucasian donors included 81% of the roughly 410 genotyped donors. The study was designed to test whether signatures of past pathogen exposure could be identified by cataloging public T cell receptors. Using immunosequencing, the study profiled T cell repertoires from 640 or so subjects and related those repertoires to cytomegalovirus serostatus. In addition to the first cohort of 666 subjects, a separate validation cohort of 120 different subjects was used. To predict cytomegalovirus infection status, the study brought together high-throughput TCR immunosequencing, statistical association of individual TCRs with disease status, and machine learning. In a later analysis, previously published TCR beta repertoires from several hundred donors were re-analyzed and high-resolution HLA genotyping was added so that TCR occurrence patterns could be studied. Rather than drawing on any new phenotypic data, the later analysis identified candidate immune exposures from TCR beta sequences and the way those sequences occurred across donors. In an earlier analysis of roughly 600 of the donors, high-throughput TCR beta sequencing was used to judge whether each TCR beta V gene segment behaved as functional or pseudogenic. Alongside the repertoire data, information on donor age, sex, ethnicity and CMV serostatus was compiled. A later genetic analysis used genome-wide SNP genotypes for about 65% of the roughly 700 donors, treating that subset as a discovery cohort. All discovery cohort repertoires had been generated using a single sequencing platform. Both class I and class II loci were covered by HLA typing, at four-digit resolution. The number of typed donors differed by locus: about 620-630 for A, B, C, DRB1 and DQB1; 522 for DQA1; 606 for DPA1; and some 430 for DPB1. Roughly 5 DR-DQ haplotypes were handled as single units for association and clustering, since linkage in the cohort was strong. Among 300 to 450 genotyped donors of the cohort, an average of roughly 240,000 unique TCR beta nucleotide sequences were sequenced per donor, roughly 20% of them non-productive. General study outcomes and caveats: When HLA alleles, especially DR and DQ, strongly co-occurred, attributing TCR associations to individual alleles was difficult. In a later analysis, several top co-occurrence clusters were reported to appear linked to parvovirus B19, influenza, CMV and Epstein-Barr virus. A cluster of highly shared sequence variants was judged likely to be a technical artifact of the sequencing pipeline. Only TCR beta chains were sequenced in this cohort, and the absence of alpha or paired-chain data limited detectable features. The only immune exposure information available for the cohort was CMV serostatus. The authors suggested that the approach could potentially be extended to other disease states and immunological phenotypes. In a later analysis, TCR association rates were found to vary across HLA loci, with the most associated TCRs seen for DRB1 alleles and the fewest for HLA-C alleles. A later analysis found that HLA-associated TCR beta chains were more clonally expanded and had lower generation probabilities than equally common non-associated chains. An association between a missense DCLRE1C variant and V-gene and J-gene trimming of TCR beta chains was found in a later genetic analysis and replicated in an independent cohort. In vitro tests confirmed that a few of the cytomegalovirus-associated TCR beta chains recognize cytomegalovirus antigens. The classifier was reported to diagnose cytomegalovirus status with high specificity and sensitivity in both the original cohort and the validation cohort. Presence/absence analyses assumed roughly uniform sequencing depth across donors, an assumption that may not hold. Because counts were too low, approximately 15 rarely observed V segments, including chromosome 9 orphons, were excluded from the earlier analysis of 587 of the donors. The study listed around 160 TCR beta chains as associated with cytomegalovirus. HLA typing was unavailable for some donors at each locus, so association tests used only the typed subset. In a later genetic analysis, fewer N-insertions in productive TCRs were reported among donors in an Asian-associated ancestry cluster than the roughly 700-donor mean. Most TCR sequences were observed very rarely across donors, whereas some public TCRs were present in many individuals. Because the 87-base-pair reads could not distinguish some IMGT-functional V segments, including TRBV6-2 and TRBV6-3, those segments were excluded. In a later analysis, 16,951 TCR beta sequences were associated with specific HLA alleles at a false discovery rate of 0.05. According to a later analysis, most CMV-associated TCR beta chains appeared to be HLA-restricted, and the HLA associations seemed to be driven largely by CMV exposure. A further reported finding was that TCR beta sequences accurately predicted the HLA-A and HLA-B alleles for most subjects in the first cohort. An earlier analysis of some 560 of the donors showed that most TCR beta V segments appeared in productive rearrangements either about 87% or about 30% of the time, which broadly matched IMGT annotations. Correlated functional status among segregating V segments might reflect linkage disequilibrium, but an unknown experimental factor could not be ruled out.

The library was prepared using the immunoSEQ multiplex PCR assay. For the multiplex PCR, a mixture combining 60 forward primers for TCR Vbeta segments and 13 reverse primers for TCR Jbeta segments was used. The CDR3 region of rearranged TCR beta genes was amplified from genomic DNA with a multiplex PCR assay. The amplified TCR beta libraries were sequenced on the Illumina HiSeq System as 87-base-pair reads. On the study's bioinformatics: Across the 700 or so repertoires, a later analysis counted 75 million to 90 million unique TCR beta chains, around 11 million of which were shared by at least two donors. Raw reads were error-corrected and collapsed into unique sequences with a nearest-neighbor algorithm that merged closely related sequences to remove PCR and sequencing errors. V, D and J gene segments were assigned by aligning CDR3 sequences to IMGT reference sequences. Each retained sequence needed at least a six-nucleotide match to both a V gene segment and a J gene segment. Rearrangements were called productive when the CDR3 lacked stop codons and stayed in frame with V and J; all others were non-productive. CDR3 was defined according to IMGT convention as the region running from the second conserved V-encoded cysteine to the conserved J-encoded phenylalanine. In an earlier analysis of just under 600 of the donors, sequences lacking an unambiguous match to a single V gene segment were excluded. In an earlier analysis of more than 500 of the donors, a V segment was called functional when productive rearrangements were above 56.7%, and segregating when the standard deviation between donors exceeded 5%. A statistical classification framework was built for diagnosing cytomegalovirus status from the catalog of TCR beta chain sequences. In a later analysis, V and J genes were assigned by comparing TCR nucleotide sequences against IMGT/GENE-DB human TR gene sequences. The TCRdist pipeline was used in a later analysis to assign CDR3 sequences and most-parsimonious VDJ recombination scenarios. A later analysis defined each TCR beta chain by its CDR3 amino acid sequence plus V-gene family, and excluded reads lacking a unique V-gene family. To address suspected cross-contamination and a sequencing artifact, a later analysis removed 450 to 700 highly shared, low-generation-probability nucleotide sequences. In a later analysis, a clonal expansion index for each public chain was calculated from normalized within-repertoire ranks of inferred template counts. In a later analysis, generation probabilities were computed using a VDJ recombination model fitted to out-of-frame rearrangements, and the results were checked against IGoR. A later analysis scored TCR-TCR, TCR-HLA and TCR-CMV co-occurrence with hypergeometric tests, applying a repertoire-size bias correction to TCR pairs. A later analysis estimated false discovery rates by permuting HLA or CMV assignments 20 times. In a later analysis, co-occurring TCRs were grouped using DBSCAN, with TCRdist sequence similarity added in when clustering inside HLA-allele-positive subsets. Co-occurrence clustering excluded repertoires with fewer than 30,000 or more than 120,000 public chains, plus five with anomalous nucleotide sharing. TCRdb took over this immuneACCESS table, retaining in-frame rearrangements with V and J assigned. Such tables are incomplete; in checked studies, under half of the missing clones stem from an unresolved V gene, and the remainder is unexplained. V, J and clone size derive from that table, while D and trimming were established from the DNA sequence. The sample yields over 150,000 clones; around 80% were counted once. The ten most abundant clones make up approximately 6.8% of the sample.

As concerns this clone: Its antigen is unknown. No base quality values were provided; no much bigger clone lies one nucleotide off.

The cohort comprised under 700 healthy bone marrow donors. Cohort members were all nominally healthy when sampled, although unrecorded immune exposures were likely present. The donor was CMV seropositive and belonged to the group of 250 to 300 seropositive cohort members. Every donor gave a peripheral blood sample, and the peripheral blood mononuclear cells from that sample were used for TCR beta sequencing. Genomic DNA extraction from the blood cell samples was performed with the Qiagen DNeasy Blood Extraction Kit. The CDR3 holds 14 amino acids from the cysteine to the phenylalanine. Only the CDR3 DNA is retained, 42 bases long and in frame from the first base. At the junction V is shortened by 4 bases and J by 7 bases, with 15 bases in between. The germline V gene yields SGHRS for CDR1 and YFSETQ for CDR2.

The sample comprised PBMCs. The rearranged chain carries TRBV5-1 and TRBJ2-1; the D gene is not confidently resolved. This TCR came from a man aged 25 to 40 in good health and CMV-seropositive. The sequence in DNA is TGCGCCAGCAGCAGAGGTTCCGGTGGGAATGAGCAGTTCTTC. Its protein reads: CASSRGSGGNEQFF.